Below are 17 T cell receptor beta chains sequenced from a single sample in a study of blood T cells in healthy people across ages. Primed by a sample-barcoded 5' primer and a J-beta primer mix, a second PCR proceeded for about 7 to 12 cycles. MiXCR was run by TCRdb on the 5' RACE reads, yielding one entry per CDR3 protein. The repertoire holds over a million distinct CDR3 sequences, with less than 45% as singletons. The sample was blood. These receptors all stem from a woman aged 18-29 years in good health.

The chain joins TRBV20-1 to TRBJ2-1; no definite D call. The V and J ends lost 3 bases and 5 bases respectively, with 8 bases between them. The CDR3 has 12 residues. The germline V gene encodes CDR1 DFQATT and CDR2 SNEGSKA (reference sequence). CDR3 sequence (DNA): TGCAGTGCTAGCTGGCCGGACAATGAGCAGTTCTTC. This encodes CSASWPDNEQFF.

The chain carries TRBV20-1 and TRBJ1-1, with TRBD1 as a possible D gene (5 bases). With 5 bases removed from V and 0 bases from J, the gap between germline ends came to 13 bases. Germline V CDR1 and CDR2: DFQATT, SNEGSKA (reference sequence). The CDR3 covers 14 residues. CDR3 bases: TGCAGTGCTCCAAATGGACAAATGAACACTGAAGCTTTCTTT. Translated: CSAPNGQMNTEAFF.

The chain links TRBV4-1 to TRBJ2-3; possibly TRBD1 for D (6 bases). Germline V CDR1 and CDR2: MGHRA, YSYEKL. The CDR3 covers 15 residues. The V end lost 3 bases, the J end lost 6 bases, and 16 bases lay between the germline ends. In DNA form, the CDR3 reads TGCGCCAGCAGCCATCGTAGGCAGGGGCCGGATACGCAGTATTTT. It codes for CASSHRRQGPDTQYF.

The gene calls are TRBV6-1 and TRBJ2-3; D not resolved. Between the trimmed V and J ends, which lost 3 bases and 5 bases, there was a span of 18 bases. The CDR3 has 16 amino acids. The germline V gene encodes CDR1 MNHNS and CDR2 SASEGT. The CDR3 DNA reads TGTGCCAGCAGTGAGTTCGGGCAGCTCCAAGGAGATACGCAGTATTTT. Protein sequence: CASSEFGQLQGDTQYF.

The rearrangement uses TRBV7-9 and TRBJ2-1; D unresolved. Germline CDR1 is SEHNR and CDR2 is FQNEAQ (reference sequence). The V gene lost 4 bases and the J gene lost 15 bases, with 22 bases spanning the gap. This CDR3 region has 14 residues. The chain's CDR3 is CASSSAWRQGTPFF. The CDR3 DNA sequence: TGTGCCAGCAGCTCCGCGTGGCGGCAAGGAACCCCGTTCTTC.

This clonotype was picked up many times. The V and J genes are TRBV24-1 and TRBJ1-5, with unresolved D. The CDR3 runs 14 residues. V lost 4 bases, J lost 3 bases, and 9 bases lay in between. Germline assignment: CDR1 KGHDR and CDR2 SFDVKD. CDR3 region: CATSEGGFNQPQHF. CDR3 coding DNA: TGTGCCACCAGTGAAGGCGGTTTCAATCAGCCCCAGCATTTT.

This clonotype came up many times. The chain uses TRBV20-1 and TRBJ2-7; TRBD2 aligns across 11 bases. With 5 bases clipped from V and 4 bases from J, the junction kept 4 bases outside the gene matches. The germline gives CDR1 DFQATT, CDR2 SNEGSKA (reference sequence). This CDR3 contains 13 residues. The DNA for the CDR3 is TGCAGTGCTTCGACTAGCGGGGCTTACGAGCAGTACTTC. It is translated as CSASTSGAYEQYF.

Details on this clonotype: Given a much more abundant clone one base away, this may be a read error. This rearrangement joins TRBV25-1 to TRBJ2-5; 13 positions match TRBD2. The J call may not be correct, given that the DNA end is closer to TRBJ2-7. The CDR3 is 16 residues long. The germline CDR1 and CDR2 sequences are MGHDK and SYGVNS. CDR3 in DNA: TGTGCCAGCGGTGACCAGGGACTAGCGGGGACTTACGAGCAGTACTTC. This translates into CASGDQGLAGTYEQYF.

This clonotype came up a few times. The chain employs TRBV28 and TRBJ2-2; D might be TRBD1 (6 bases). The CDR3 is 15 amino acids. Trimming left V 9 bases short and J 2 bases short, with 16 bases between. Per germline, CDR1 MDHEN and CDR2 SYDVKM. The CDR3 DNA is TGTGCCAGTTTGCCGGGACACCCTAACACCGGGGAGCTGTTTTTT. Translated, it gives CASLPGHPNTGELFF.

About this clonotype: This may arise from a read error, as a much more abundant clone is one base away. The chain is built from TRBV20-1 and TRBJ2-3; 13 positions match TRBD2. Looked up from germline, CDR1 is DFQATT and CDR2 is SNEGSKA (reference sequence). The CDR3 has 15 amino acids. Unmatched junction bases numbered 6, after V lost 5 bases and J lost 4 bases. The CDR3 nucleotides read TGCAGTGCTCCCCGACTAGCGGGAGGTCCAGATACGCAGTATTTT. This translates into CSAPRLAGGPDTQYF.

This clonotype has more than one count but fewer than ten. The chain has TRBV6-2 or TRBV6-3 and TRBJ2-7; 7 positions match TRBD1. This CDR3 contains 14 residues. The germline CDR1 and CDR2 sequences are MNHEY and SVGEGT. With V trimmed by 7 bases and J by 2 bases, 8 bases remained unmatched. CDR3 protein: CASTGQLDPYEQYF. Here the CDR3 DNA reads TGTGCCAGCACGGGACAGTTAGACCCCTACGAGCAGTACTTC.

This clonotype was observed a handful of times. This chain uses TRBV6-5 with TRBJ2-3; TRBD2 might be the D (6 bases). Germline values: CDR1 MNHEY, CDR2 SVGAGI. Trimming took off 8 bases at V and 2 bases at J, with 11 bases between the two ends. CDR3 size: 13 residues. CDR3 sequence reads: CASGSSATDTQYF. Here the CDR3 DNA reads TGTGCCAGCGGGTCTAGCGCCACAGATACGCAGTATTTT.

This chain uses TRBV12-3 or TRBV12-4 with TRBJ2-5; D is possibly TRBD2 (5 bases). Trimming took 10 bases from V and 11 from J, leaving 29 bases between them. There are 15 residues in the CDR3. Here the CDR3 reads CATIKRQRASGEQYF. The CDR3 DNA sequence: TGTGCCACCATAAAGCGACAACGCGCGAGCGGTGAGCAGTACTTC.

DNA of the CDR3: TGTGCCAGCAGTTTTAAAGGGGTTGAGCAGTTCTTC. It specifies CASSFKGVEQFF. The chain combines TRBV9 with TRBJ2-1, with D tentatively TRBD1 (5 bases). Germline CDR1 SGDLS, CDR2 YYNGEE. Trimming removed 5 bases at V and 9 bases at J, with 12 bases between. This CDR3 is built from 12 residues.

A note on this clonotype: At one end the junction does not follow the germline gene, possibly because of a read error. V and J are TRBV20-1 and TRBJ1-2; weak D call: TRBD1 (5 bases). Germline V lookup: CDR1 DFQATT, CDR2 SNEGSKA (reference sequence). CDR3 size: 13 residues. CDR3 coding DNA: TGCGGTGCTGGGACCAGGGATAACTATGGCTACACCTTC. It specifies CGAGTRDNYGYTF.

V is TRBV18 and J is TRBJ2-5, with 10 bases identical to TRBD2. V lost 1 base and J lost 3; bases outside the gene matches: 5. Per the germline V gene, CDR1 is KGHSH and CDR2 is LQKENI. CDR3 length: 16 residues. The CDR3 protein is CASSPLALAGEETQYF. The DNA for the CDR3 is TGTGCCAGCTCACCACTGGCGCTAGCGGGGGAAGAGACCCAGTACTTC.

This sequence joins TRBV28 and TRBJ2-5; D gene ambiguous. V was clipped by 6 bases and J by 11 bases, with 22 bases between them. Germline CDR1 reads MDHEN; CDR2 reads SYDVKM. The CDR3 spans 14 residues. CDR3 loop: CASSRLGLFNEQYF. The CDR3 coding sequence is TGTGCCAGCAGCCGATTGGGTTTATTCAATGAGCAGTACTTC.